A single sample gave rise to the 12 T cell receptor beta chains below, sequenced in a study of cytomegalovirus exposure and HLA in healthy donors. It was with 60 Vbeta and 13 Jbeta primers that the PCR ran. Sequenced by immunoSEQ multiplex PCR; TCRdb stores in-frame clones only, minus some. The table shows approximately 150,000 clones, with less than 85% occurring only once. Sequencing was carried out using PBMCs. The receptors were sampled from a man aged 40-55 years in good health and CMV-seronegative.

The chain has TRBV5-1 and TRBJ1-1; TRBD1 is a possible D gene (5 bases). V lost 1 base and J 4 bases, leaving 14 bases between the germline ends. CDR3 length equals 15 residues. Per the germline V gene, CDR1 is SGHRS and CDR2 is YFSETQ. CDR3 in amino acids: CASSLSRGYGTEAFF. The CDR3 coding sequence is TGCGCCAGCAGCTTGAGCCGGGGGTACGGCACTGAAGCTTTCTTT.

The CDR3 region is CASSAGETYGYTF. In DNA form, the CDR3 reads TGTGCCAGCAGCGCCGGAGAGACCTATGGCTACACCTTC. The V gene is TRBV6-4, the J gene TRBJ1-2, with D hard to call. This CDR3 is built from 13 residues. Looked up from germline, CDR1 is MRHNA and CDR2 is SNTAGT. Trimming cost V 6 bases and J 4 bases, with 12 bases left between them.

This clone has just one count. This chain connects TRBV28 to TRBJ2-3; 8 bases line up with TRBD2. This CDR3 spans 16 amino acids. The trim removed 3 bases at V and 1 base at J, leaving 6 bases unmatched. Germline V CDR1 and CDR2: MDHEN, SYDVKM. The CDR3 region has the DNA TGTGCCAGCAGTTTTGGGGCGGGGGGCGGCACAGATACGCAGTATTTT. Translating it yields CASSFGAGGGTDTQYF.

The gene calls are TRBV14 and TRBJ1-1; TRBD1 matches at 10 bases. The CDR3 has 15 residues. CDR1 is SGHDN, CDR2 FVKESK, per germline. The V segment lost 4 bases and the J segment 3 bases; nucleotides outside the gene matches: 5. CDR3 protein: CASSPRQGAHTEAFF. As DNA, the CDR3 is TGTGCCAGCAGCCCAAGACAGGGGGCTCACACTGAAGCTTTCTTT.

CDR3 in DNA: TGCAGCGTTGGAGTAGGGGATGGCGAGCAGTACTTC. Its protein product is CSVGVGDGEQYF. The J gene is TRBJ2-7, the V gene TRBV29-1; D might be TRBD1 (5 bases). Germline V gene sequence: CDR1 SQVTM, CDR2 ANQGSEA. This CDR3 is built from 12 residues. Between the trimmed V and J ends, which lost 4 bases and 6 bases, there was a span of 13 bases.

J is TRBJ2-3 and V is TRBV4-1; 10 nucleotides align to TRBD2. Germline V gene lookup returns CDR1 MGHRA and CDR2 YSYEKL. V was pared by 2 bases and J by 6 bases, with 11 bases of the junction left unmatched. The CDR3 length is 17 residues. The CDR3 reads CASSQTPPLAGLDTQYF. The CDR3 DNA is TGCGCCAGCAGCCAAACCCCCCCACTAGCGGGGCTTGATACGCAGTATTTT.

The J gene is TRBJ2-3, the V gene TRBV28; no definite D call. CDR1 and CDR2 (germline): MDHEN, SYDVKM. The CDR3 extends over 12 amino acids. Between the trimmed V and J ends, which lost 2 bases and 4 bases, there was a span of 4 bases. For the CDR3, the DNA is TGTGCCAGCAGTTTACTTTCAGATACGCAGTATTTT. It encodes CASSLLSDTQYF.

The chain couples TRBV5-6 to TRBJ2-7, with D maybe TRBD1 (6 bases). Trimming stripped 4 bases from V and 5 bases from J, with 19 bases between. This CDR3 contains 15 residues. Germline V gene lookup returns CDR1 SGHDT and CDR2 YYEEEE. CDR3 residues: CASSITGSLRDEQYF. The CDR3 region has the DNA TGTGCCAGCAGCATAACAGGGTCCCTCCGGGACGAGCAGTACTTC.

This rearrangement joins TRBV12-1 to TRBJ2-7; TRBD1, the table's D call, was not compared with the DNA. TRBV12-1 is flagged as a pseudogene. The CDR3 consists of 16 residues. CDR3 bases: TGTGCCAGCAGCTTTTATCCGGGACAGCTTTTCTACGAGCAGTACTTC. This encodes CASSFYPGQLFYEQYF.

Only a few counts were recorded for this clone. The gene calls are TRBV23-1 and TRBJ1-5, with TRBD1 identical over 9 bases. TRBV23-1 is sorted into the ORF group, with uncertain function. This CDR3 contains 15 residues. With V trimmed by 8 bases and J by 4 bases, 9 bases remained unmatched. The CDR3 bases are TGCGCCAGCCGTCCAGACAGGGGGAGGAATCAGCCCCAGCATTTT. Amino acids: CASRPDRGRNQPQHF.

This chain connects TRBV7-3 to TRBJ2-7; 11 bases map to TRBD2. CDR3 length: 15 amino acids. J gave up 4 bases and V 5 bases, and 7 bases lay outside the gene matches. Germline loops: CDR1 SGHTA, CDR2 FQGTGA. The CDR3 DNA sequence: TGTGCCAGCAGCCCGAATAGCGGGGGGGATTACGAGCAGTACTTC. Residues: CASSPNSGGDYEQYF.

This sequence joins TRBV7-2 and TRBJ2-3, with a possible D match to TRBD1 (6 bases). Germline V gene data show CDR1 as SGHTA and CDR2 as FQGNSA. The CDR3 is 15 amino acids. V was trimmed by 5 bases and J by 1 base, leaving 13 bases between them. As DNA, the CDR3 is TGTGCCAGCAGCATAACGGGACACCGCACAGATACGCAGTATTTT. Encoded protein: CASSITGHRTDTQYF.